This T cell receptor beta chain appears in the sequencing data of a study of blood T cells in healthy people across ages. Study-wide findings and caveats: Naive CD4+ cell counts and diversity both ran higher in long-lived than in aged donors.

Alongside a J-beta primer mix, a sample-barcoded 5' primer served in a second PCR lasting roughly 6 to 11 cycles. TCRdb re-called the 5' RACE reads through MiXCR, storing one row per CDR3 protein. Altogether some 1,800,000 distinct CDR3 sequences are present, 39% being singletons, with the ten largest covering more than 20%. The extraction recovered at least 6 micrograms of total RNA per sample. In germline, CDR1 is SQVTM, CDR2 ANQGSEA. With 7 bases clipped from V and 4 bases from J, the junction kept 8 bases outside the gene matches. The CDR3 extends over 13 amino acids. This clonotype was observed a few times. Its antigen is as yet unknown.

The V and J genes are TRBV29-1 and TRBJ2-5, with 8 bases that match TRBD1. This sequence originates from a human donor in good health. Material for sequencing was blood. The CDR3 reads CSGRTGGGETQYF. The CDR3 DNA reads TGCAGCGGGCGTACAGGGGGAGGAGAGACCCAGTACTTC. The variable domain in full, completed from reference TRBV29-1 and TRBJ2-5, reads SAVISQKPSRDICQRGTSLTIQCQVDSQVTMMFWYRQQPGQSLTLIATANQGSEATYESGFVIDKFPISRPNLTFSTLTVSNMSPEDSSIYLCSGRTGGGETQYFGPGTRLLVL.